These 30 T cell receptor beta chains were all obtained from the same sample, sequenced in a study of blood T cell repertoires in COVID-19. Generated by immunoSEQ multiplex PCR, the TCRdb table keeps only in-frame clones and is missing some. Here the sample spans about 270,000 clones, around 90% being singletons. The material sequenced was PBMCs or T cells enriched from blood (not recorded which). All receptors derive from a woman under 40 who had recovered from COVID-19.

The chain has TRBV24-1 and TRBJ2-1; 10 bases map to TRBD1. This CDR3 is built from 15 residues. CDR1 is KGHDR and CDR2 is SFDVKD in the germline V gene. Trimming removed 5 bases from V and 8 bases from J; junction bases left unmatched: 8. CDR3 amino acids: CATSGRQGALDEQFF. CDR3 DNA sequence: TGTGCCACCAGTGGGCGACAGGGGGCTCTCGATGAGCAGTTCTTC.

The chain has TRBV3-1 (or the pseudogene TRBV3-2) and TRBJ2-2; 7 nucleotides match TRBD1. Germline loops: CDR1 LGHDT, CDR2 YNNKEL (reference sequence). The CDR3 covers 15 residues. The V segment lost 1 base and the J segment 6 bases; nucleotides outside the gene matches: 5. In DNA form, the CDR3 reads TGTGCCAGCAGCCAAGTAGGGGGCTTAGCCGGGGAGCTGTTTTTT. Amino acid sequence: CASSQVGGLAGELFF.

The chain employs TRBV19 and TRBJ2-7, with D tentatively TRBD2 (7 bases). V was pared by 5 bases and J by 6 bases, with 20 bases between. The CDR3 spans 15 residues. Germline V gives CDR1 LNHDA, CDR2 SQIVND (reference sequence). The CDR3 DNA follows: TGTGCCAGTAGTCCCCATAAGGGCGGGGGCAGCGAGCAGTACTTC. As protein: CASSPHKGGGSEQYF.

The chain recombines TRBV27 with TRBJ2-3; 10 bases are shared with TRBD2. Germline loops: CDR1 MNHEY, CDR2 SMNVEV (reference sequence). This CDR3 region has 19 residues. J lost 2 bases, V lost 0 bases, and 11 bases had no gene match. The CDR3 bases are TGTGCCAGCAGTTTATCCCCTTTACTAGCGGGACTCCACACAGATACGCAGTATTTT. It specifies CASSLSPLLAGLHTDTQYF.

The V and J genes are TRBV30 and TRBJ1-4; D not resolved. CDR1 and CDR2 (germline): GTSNPN, SVGIG (reference sequence). The V end was cut by 0 bases, the J end by 4 bases, with 9 bases between. CDR3 size: 14 residues. CDR3 region: CAWSVTGGNEKLFF. CDR3 coding DNA: TGTGCCTGGAGTGTAACGGGTGGTAATGAAAAACTGTTTTTT.

The chain joins TRBV5-1 to TRBJ1-5; no definite D call. This CDR3 spans 14 amino acids. The V gene's germline CDR1 is SGHRS and CDR2 YFSETQ. Trimming pared 1 base from V and 0 bases from J, leaving 5 bases between. CDR3 loop: CASSLSGSNQPQHF. CDR3 DNA sequence: TGCGCCAGCAGCTTGTCAGGTAGCAATCAGCCCCAGCATTTT.

The chain combines TRBV6-5 with TRBJ1-6; 8 positions match TRBD1. The CDR3 loop spans 14 amino acids. Losses at the gene ends were 4 bases for V and 7 bases for J; bases not matched to a gene: 3. Germline V gives CDR1 MNHEY, CDR2 SVGAGI. The CDR3 DNA reads TGTGCCAGCAGTTTTCGGACAGGGAATTCACCCCTCCACTTT. Residues: CASSFRTGNSPLHF.

The J gene is TRBJ1-6, the V gene TRBV30; TRBD1 agrees at 7 bases. J gave up 12 bases and V 0 bases, and 11 bases lay outside the gene matches. Per germline, CDR1 GTSNPN and CDR2 SVGIG (reference sequence). The CDR3 length is 15 residues. This CDR3 is CAWSVRSRGIQPLHF. In DNA, the CDR3 is TGTGCCTGGAGTGTACGTAGCAGGGGGATCCAACCCCTCCACTTT.

The genes are TRBV9 and TRBJ2-2, with D perhaps matching TRBD1 (6 bases). Trimming pared 0 bases from V and 7 bases from J, leaving 10 bases between. CDR1 is SGDLS and CDR2 is YYNGEE in the germline V gene. The CDR3 is 14 amino acids. CDR3 sequence (DNA): TGTGCCAGCAGCGTAGTGGGGGCTGGCGGGGAGCTGTTTTTT. This translates into CASSVVGAGGELFF.

The chain links TRBV28 to TRBJ2-2, with TRBD1 matching over 9 bases. The V gene end was trimmed by 7 bases and the J gene end by 7 bases; junction bases not matched to a gene: 13. Germline V gene lookup returns CDR1 MDHEN and CDR2 SYDVKM. This CDR3 region has 16 residues. The CDR3 loop reads CASKTGGEQISGELFF. The CDR3 DNA sequence: TGTGCCAGCAAGACAGGGGGAGAACAAATCAGCGGGGAGCTGTTTTTT.

CDR3 bases: TGCGCCAGCAGCTCACGCCTCGGACTAGCGGGAGTGATCACAGATACGCAGTATTTT. Amino acids: CASSSRLGLAGVITDTQYF. The chain joins TRBV4-1 to TRBJ2-3; 13 nucleotides align to TRBD2. Germline CDR1 is MGHRA and CDR2 is YSYEKL. Trimming removed 5 bases from V and 2 bases from J; junction bases left unmatched: 13. The CDR3 is made up of 19 amino acids.

V usage is TRBV28 and J usage is TRBJ1-2, with D possibly being TRBD1 (6 bases). The CDR3 length is 13 residues. Looked up from germline, CDR1 is MDHEN and CDR2 is SYDVKM. Trimming took 6 bases from V and 5 from J, leaving 13 bases between them. The CDR3 spells CASRDTGLYGYTF. The CDR3 nucleotides are TGTGCCAGCAGGGATACAGGGCTGTATGGCTACACCTTC.

The chain uses TRBV19 and TRBJ2-1, with D unresolved. Germline loops: CDR1 LNHDA, CDR2 SQIVND (reference sequence). V lost 7 bases, J lost 8 bases, and 12 bases lay in between. The CDR3 extends over 12 amino acids. Written as DNA, the CDR3 is TGTGCCAGTATATCTAGTTCTCATGAGCAGTTCTTC. Translating it yields CASISSSHEQFF.

This chain connects TRBV6-2 or TRBV6-3 to TRBJ2-3; D may be TRBD2 (5 bases). Trimming took 5 bases from V and 1 from J, leaving 13 bases between them. The germline CDR1 and CDR2 sequences are MNHEY and SVGEGT. The CDR3 spans 15 residues. The CDR3 bases are TGTGCCAGCAGTCCCCTCCGGGGAGGCACAGATACGCAGTATTTT. This translates into CASSPLRGGTDTQYF.

The chain has TRBV7-3 and TRBJ2-2; no reliable D call. Germline V CDR1 and CDR2: SGHTA, FQGTGA. This CDR3 is built from 14 residues. V was pared by 4 bases and J by 4 bases, with 10 bases between. The CDR3 is CASSSRRSTGELFF. For the CDR3, the DNA is TGTGCCAGCAGCTCTAGACGGAGCACCGGGGAGCTGTTTTTT.

V and J are TRBV19 and TRBJ2-7; possible D gene TRBD1, 5 bases. With 3 bases removed from V and 6 bases from J, the gap between germline ends came to 15 bases. Germline V gene sequence: CDR1 LNHDA, CDR2 SQIVND (reference sequence). The CDR3 totals 14 residues. In DNA, the CDR3 is TGTGCCAGTAGTATTGGGCAGGGTGCTCGCGAGCAGTACTTC. This translates into CASSIGQGAREQYF.

The chain joins TRBV6-5 to TRBJ2-7; D is perhaps TRBD2 (5 bases). This CDR3 has 12 amino acids. Germline CDR1 reads MNHEY; CDR2 reads SVGAGI. The V gene lost 2 bases and the J gene lost 9 bases, with 11 bases spanning the gap. CDR3 in DNA: TGTGCCAGCAGTTACACCTATAGCGTGCAGTACTTC. Protein sequence: CASSYTYSVQYF.

V is TRBV15 and J is TRBJ1-6; the match to TRBD1 covers 9 bases. Per the germline V gene, CDR1 is LNHNV and CDR2 is YYDKDF (reference sequence). V was clipped by 5 bases and J by 9 bases; unmatched bases: 5. The CDR3 is 14 residues long. CDR3 bases: TGTGCCACCAGCTGGGACAGGGAGGCTTCACCCCTCCACTTT. It codes for CATSWDREASPLHF. Drawing the rest from reference TRBV15 and TRBJ1-6, the complete variable domain is DAMVIQNPRYQVTQFGKPVTLSCSQTLNHNVMYWYQQKSSQAPKLLFHYYDKDFNNEADTPDNFQSRRPNTSFCFLDIRSPGLGDTAMYLCATSWDREASPLHFGNGTRLTVT.

The chain links TRBV5-5 to TRBJ2-1, with TRBD2 as a possible D gene (6 bases). The CDR3 spans 18 residues. V gave up 4 bases and J gave up 0 bases, with 20 bases separating them. Germline V CDR1 and CDR2: SGHKS, YYEKEE (reference sequence). The CDR3 spells CASSVRTSGFSSYNEQFF. The CDR3 nucleotides are TGTGCCAGCAGCGTGAGGACGAGCGGGTTTAGCTCCTACAATGAGCAGTTCTTC.

V gene TRBV13 combines with J gene TRBJ1-1, with TRBD1 as a possible D gene (5 bases). V lost 4 bases and J lost 8, with 14 bases in between. Germline V gives CDR1 PRHDT, CDR2 FYEKMQ (reference sequence). CDR3 length: 13 amino acids. In nucleotides, the CDR3 is TGTGCCAGCAGCTCCTCTCTAGGGGTCGAAGCTTTCTTT. Translating it yields CASSSSLGVEAFF. The variable domain in full, completed from reference TRBV13 and TRBJ1-1, reads AAGVIQSPRHLIKEKRETATLKCYPIPRHDTVYWYQQGPGQDPQFLISFYEKMQSDKGSIPDRFSAQQFSDYHSELNMSSLELGDSALYFCASSSSLGVEAFFGQGTRLTVV.

J is TRBJ2-1 and V is TRBV7-9, with D possibly TRBD1 on 6 matching bases. CDR1 and CDR2 (germline): SEHNR, FQNEAQ (reference sequence). V was trimmed by 4 bases and J by 3 bases, leaving 13 bases between them. The CDR3 has 15 residues. The CDR3 DNA reads as TGTGCCAGCAGCTCAGCCCAGGGGATCTACAATGAGCAGTTCTTC. This sequence encodes CASSSAQGIYNEQFF.

This chain uses TRBV4-3 with TRBJ2-5; 7 nucleotides line up with TRBD2. CDR3 length equals 15 residues. V was clipped by 1 base and J by 5 bases; unmatched bases: 7. Germline lookup yields CDR1 LGHNA and CDR2 YSLEER. Here the CDR3 DNA reads TGCGCCAGCAGCCAAGGCAACAACGGGGGGGAGACCCAGTACTTC. Translated: CASSQGNNGGETQYF.

The chain couples TRBV7-2 to TRBJ1-6; 8 bases line up with TRBD1. CDR3 length: 19 amino acids. Trimming at V came to 4 bases and at J to 7 bases, leaving 18 bases not matched to a gene. Per germline, CDR1 SGHTA and CDR2 FQGNSA. The chain's CDR3 is CASSSSGTGRGLGNSPLHF. The CDR3 DNA is TGTGCCAGCAGCTCCTCCGGGACAGGCCGGGGACTTGGGAATTCACCCCTCCACTTT.

The chain combines TRBV27 with TRBJ2-3; 8 bases map to TRBD2. Germline CDR1 is MNHEY and CDR2 is SMNVEV (reference sequence). The CDR3 consists of 20 residues. Trimming removed 8 bases from V and 3 bases from J; junction bases left unmatched: 25. For the CDR3, the DNA is TGTGCCAGCCCCCCAATCGGCGGGAGGCCGCTACGCCGATCGACAGATACGCAGTATTTT. This sequence encodes CASPPIGGRPLRRSTDTQYF.

The chain recombines TRBV27 with TRBJ2-7; 9 bases are a match to TRBD2. The CDR3 consists of 14 residues. J lost 4 bases, V lost 6 bases, and 7 bases had no gene match. Germline V CDR1 and CDR2: MNHEY, SMNVEV (reference sequence). The DNA of the CDR3 is TGTGCCAGCAGGTCCGCGCGGGAGGGTTACGAGCAGTACTTC. Translated: CASRSAREGYEQYF.

Only one count was recorded for this clone. This chain joins TRBV19 and TRBJ1-3, with 8 bases fitting TRBD1. This CDR3 is 16 amino acids long. CDR1 is LNHDA, CDR2 SQIVND, per germline (reference sequence). Unmatched junction bases numbered 4, after V lost 3 bases and J lost 0 bases. DNA for the CDR3: TGTGCCAGTAGTATCGACAGGGGCAGCTCTGGAAACACCATATATTTT. It is translated as CASSIDRGSSGNTIYF.

The genes are TRBV5-4 and TRBJ2-5, with 7 bases matching TRBD2. Germline-derived CDR1 and CDR2 are SGHNT and YYREEE (reference sequence). The CDR3 consists of 13 residues. V shed 0 bases, J shed 7 bases, and the junction held 3 bases outside the gene matches. The CDR3 DNA follows: TGTGCCAGCAGCTTGGCCCCGGGAGGGACCCAGTACTTC. Amino acids: CASSLAPGGTQYF. Looking up the rest from reference TRBV5-4 and TRBJ2-5 gives the full variable domain: ETGVTQSPTHLIKTRGQQVTLRCSSQSGHNTVSWYQQALGQGPQFIFQYYREEENGRGNFPPRFSGLQFPNYSSELNVNALELDDSALYLCASSLAPGGTQYFGPGTRLLVL.

J is TRBJ1-1 and V is TRBV5-1, with D unclear. Trimming stripped 4 bases from V and 0 bases from J, with 10 bases between. CDR1 is SGHRS, CDR2 YFSETQ, per germline. This CDR3 has 14 residues. In DNA, the CDR3 is TGCGCCAGCAGCGTCAGTATCATGAACACTGAAGCTTTCTTT. The encoded protein is CASSVSIMNTEAFF.

This clone has ten or more counts. The chain has TRBV10-3 and TRBJ2-3, with 14 positions matching TRBD2. J gave up 5 bases and V 7 bases, and 8 bases lay outside the gene matches. CDR1 and CDR2 from the germline V gene are ENHRY and SYGVKD. The CDR3 loop spans 16 amino acids. The CDR3 coding sequence is TGTGCCATCACCAGGGGACTAGCGGGAGCAATAGATACGCAGTATTTT. Its translation is CAITRGLAGAIDTQYF.

The chain is built from TRBV5-1 and TRBJ1-4, with 9 bases lining up with TRBD1. V gave up 6 bases and J gave up 2 bases; unmatched junction bases: 17. The germline V gene encodes CDR1 SGHRS and CDR2 YFSETQ. The CDR3 is 19 amino acids. The CDR3: CASITGTGGSMGTNEKLFF. The CDR3 DNA is TGCGCCAGCATCACCGGAACAGGGGGCAGTATGGGGACTAATGAAAAACTGTTTTTT.